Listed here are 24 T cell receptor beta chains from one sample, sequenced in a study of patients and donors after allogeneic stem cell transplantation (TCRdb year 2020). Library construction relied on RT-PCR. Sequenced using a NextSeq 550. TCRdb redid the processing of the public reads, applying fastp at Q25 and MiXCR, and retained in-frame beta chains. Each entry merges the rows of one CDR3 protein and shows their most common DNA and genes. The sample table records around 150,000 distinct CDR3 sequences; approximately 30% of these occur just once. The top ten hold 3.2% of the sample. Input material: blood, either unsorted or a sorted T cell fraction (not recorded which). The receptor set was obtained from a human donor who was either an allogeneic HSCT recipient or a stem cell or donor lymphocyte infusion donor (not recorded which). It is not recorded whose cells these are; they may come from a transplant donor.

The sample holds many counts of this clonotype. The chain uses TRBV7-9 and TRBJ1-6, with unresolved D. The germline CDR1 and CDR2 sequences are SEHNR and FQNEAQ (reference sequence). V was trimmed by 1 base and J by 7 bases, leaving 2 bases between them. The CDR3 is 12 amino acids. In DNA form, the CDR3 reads TGTGCCAGCAGCTTAGGGAATTCACCCCTCCACTTT. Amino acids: CASSLGNSPLHF.

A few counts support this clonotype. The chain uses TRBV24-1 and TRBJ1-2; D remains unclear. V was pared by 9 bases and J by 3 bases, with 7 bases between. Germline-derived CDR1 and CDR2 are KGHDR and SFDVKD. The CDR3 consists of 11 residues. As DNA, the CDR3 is TGTGCCACCGCCGATGACTATGGCTACACCTTC. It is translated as CATADDYGYTF.

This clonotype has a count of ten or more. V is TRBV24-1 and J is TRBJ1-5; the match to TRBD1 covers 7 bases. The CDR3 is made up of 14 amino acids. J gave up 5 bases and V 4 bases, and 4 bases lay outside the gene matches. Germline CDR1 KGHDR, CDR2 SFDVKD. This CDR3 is CATSETGSDQPQHF. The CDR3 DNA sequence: TGTGCCACCAGTGAGACAGGGTCGGATCAGCCCCAGCATTTT.

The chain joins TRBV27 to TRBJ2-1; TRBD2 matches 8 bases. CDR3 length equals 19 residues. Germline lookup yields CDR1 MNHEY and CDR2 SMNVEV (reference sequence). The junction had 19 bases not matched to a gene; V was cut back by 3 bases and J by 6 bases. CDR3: CASSLGPGYGRGRVNEQFF. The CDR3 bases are TGTGCCAGCAGTTTGGGTCCAGGGTACGGGAGGGGGAGGGTCAATGAGCAGTTCTTC.

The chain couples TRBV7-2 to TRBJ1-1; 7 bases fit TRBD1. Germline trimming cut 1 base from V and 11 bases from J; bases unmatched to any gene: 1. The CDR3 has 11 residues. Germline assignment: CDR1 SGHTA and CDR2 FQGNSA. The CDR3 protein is CASSLEQGAFF. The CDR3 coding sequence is TGTGCCAGCAGCTTAGAACAGGGGGCTTTCTTT.

The chain's CDR3 is CASSHRGGSTEAFF. The CDR3 DNA follows: TGTGCCAGCAGCCACAGGGGCGGTAGCACTGAAGCTTTCTTT. The chain combines TRBV6-4 with TRBJ1-1; 7 bases are a match to TRBD1. The germline V gene encodes CDR1 MRHNA and CDR2 SNTAGT. V lost 6 bases, J lost 4 bases, and 8 bases stayed unmatched. This CDR3 has 14 amino acids.

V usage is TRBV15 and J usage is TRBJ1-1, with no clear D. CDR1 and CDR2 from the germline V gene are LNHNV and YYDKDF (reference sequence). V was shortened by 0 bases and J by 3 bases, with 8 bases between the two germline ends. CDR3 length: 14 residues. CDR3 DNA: TGTGCCACCAGCAGAGATCGGGTGGACACTGAAGCTTTCTTT. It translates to CATSRDRVDTEAFF.

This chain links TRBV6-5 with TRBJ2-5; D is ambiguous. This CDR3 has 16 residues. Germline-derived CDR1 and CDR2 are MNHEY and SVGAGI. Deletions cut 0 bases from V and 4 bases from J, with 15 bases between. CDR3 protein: CASSYSIRVVGETQYF. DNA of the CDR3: TGTGCCAGCAGTTACTCGATTAGGGTCGTTGGAGAGACCCAGTACTTC.

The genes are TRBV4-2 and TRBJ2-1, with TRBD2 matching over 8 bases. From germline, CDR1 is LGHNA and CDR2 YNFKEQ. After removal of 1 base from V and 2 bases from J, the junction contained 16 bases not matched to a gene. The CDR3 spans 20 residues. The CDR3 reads CASSQGRTGLAGSPYNEQFF. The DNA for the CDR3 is TGTGCCAGCAGCCAAGGAAGAACGGGTTTAGCGGGAAGCCCCTACAATGAGCAGTTCTTC.

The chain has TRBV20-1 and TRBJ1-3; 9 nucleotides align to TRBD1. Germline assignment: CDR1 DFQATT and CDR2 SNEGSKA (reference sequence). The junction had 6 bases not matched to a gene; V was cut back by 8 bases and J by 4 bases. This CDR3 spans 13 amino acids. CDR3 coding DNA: TGCAGTTTGACAGGGGGGAAGGGAAACACCATATATTTT. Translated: CSLTGGKGNTIYF.

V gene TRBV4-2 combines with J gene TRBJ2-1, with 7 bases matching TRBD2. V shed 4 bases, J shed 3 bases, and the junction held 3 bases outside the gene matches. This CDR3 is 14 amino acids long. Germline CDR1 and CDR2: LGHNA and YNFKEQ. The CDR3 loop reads CASSPGEGYNEQFF. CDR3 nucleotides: TGTGCCAGCAGCCCCGGGGAGGGCTACAATGAGCAGTTCTTC.

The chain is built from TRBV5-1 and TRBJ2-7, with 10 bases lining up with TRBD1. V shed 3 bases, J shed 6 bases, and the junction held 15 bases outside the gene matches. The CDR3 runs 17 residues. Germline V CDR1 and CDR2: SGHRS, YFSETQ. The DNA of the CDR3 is TGCGCCAGCAGCTCTTTAGAGATACGGGACAGGGGTGCCGAGCAGTACTTC. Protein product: CASSSLEIRDRGAEQYF.

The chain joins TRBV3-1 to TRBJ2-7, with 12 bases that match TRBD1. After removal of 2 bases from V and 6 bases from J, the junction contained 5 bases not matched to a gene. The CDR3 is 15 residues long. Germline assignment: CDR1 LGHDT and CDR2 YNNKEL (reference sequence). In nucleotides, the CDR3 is TGTGCCAGCAGCCAACGCGGGACAGGGGGCGTCGAGCAGTACTTC. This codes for CASSQRGTGGVEQYF.

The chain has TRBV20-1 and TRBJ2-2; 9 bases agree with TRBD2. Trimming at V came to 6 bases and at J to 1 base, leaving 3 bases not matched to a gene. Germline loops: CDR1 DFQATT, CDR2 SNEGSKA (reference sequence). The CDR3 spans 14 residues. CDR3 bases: TGCAGTGCCATGACTAGCGGGAACACCGGGGAGCTGTTTTTT. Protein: CSAMTSGNTGELFF.

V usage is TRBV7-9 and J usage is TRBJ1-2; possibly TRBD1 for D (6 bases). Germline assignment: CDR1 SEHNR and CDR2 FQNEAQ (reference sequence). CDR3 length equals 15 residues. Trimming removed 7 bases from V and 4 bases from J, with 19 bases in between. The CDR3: CASTEGAGVTYGYTF. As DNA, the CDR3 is TGTGCCAGCACCGAAGGGGCAGGGGTAACCTATGGCTACACCTTC.

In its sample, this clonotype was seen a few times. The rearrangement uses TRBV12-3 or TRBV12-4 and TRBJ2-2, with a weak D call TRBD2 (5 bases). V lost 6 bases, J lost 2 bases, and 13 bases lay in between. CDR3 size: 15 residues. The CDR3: CASRKAARNTGELFF. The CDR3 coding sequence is TGTGCCAGCAGAAAAGCGGCCAGAAACACCGGGGAGCTGTTTTTT.

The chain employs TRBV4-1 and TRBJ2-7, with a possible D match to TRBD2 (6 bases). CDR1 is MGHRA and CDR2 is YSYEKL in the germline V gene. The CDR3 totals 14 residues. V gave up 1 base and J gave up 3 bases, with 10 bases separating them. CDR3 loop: CASSQVAGNYEQYF. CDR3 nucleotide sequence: TGCGCCAGCAGCCAAGTTGCGGGGAACTACGAGCAGTACTTC.

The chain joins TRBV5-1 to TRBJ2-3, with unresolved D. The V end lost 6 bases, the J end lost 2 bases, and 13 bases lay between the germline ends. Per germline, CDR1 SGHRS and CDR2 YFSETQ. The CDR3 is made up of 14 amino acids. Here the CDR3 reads CASTLVTTTDTQYF. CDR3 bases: TGCGCCAGCACCCTGGTCACGACCACAGATACGCAGTATTTT.

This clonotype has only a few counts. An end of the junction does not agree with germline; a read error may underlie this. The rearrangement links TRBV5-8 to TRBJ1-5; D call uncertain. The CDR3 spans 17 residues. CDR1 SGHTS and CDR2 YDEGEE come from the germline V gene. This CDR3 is CATSTAALAYSNQPQHF. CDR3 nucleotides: TGTGCCACCAGCACCGCGGCTCTGGCTTATAGCAATCAGCCCCAGCATTTT.

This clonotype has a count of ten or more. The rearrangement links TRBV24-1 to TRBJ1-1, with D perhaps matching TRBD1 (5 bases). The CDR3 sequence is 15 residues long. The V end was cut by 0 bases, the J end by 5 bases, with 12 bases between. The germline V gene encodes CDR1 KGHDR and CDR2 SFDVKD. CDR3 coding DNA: TGTGCCACCAGTGATTTGTACAGGTCAGGGACTGAAGCTTTCTTT. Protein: CATSDLYRSGTEAFF.

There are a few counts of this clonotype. As DNA, the CDR3 is TGTGCCAGCAGCGCCAGGGAGGGCGATATCTACGAGCAGTACTTC. Amino acids: CASSAREGDIYEQYF. The chain uses TRBV5-6 and TRBJ2-7; 7 bases line up with TRBD2. This CDR3 comprises 15 residues. With V trimmed by 4 bases and J by 3 bases, 10 bases remained unmatched. Germline CDR1 reads SGHDT; CDR2 reads YYEEEE.

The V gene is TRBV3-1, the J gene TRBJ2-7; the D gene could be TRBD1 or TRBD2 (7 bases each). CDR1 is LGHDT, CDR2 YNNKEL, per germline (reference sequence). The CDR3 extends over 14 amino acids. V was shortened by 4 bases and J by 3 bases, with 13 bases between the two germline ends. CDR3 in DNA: TGTGCCAGCAGCCGCGGGGGACAGATCTACGAGCAGTACTTC. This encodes CASSRGGQIYEQYF.

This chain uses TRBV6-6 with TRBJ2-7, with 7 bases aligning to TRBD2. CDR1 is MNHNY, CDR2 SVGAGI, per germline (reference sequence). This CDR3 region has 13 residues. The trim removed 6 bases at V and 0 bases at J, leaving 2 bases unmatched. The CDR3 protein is CASRGDYSYEQYF. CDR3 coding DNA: TGTGCCAGCAGGGGGGACTACTCCTACGAGCAGTACTTC.

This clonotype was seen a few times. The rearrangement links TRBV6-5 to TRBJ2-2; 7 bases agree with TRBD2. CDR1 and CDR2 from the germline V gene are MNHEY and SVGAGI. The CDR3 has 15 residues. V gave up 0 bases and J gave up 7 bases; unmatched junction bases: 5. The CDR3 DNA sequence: TGTGCCAGCAGTTACTCGCGGGAGCGGGGCGGGGAGCTGTTTTTT. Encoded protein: CASSYSRERGGELFF.